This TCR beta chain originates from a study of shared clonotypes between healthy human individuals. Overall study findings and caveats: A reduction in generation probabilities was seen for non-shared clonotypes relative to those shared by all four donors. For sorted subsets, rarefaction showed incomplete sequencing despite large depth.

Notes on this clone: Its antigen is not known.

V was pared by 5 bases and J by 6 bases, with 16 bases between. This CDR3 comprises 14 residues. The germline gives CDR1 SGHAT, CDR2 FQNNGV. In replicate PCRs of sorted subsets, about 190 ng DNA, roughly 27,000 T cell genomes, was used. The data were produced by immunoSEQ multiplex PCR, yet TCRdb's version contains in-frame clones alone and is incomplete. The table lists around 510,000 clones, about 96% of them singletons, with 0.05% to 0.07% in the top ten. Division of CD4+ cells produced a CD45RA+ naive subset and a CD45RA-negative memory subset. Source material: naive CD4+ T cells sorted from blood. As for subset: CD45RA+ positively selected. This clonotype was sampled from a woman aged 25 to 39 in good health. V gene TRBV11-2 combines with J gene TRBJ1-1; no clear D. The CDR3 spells CASSIPGLPSEAFF. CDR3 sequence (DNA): TGTGCCAGCAGCATACCCGGATTACCCTCTGAAGCTTTCTTT.